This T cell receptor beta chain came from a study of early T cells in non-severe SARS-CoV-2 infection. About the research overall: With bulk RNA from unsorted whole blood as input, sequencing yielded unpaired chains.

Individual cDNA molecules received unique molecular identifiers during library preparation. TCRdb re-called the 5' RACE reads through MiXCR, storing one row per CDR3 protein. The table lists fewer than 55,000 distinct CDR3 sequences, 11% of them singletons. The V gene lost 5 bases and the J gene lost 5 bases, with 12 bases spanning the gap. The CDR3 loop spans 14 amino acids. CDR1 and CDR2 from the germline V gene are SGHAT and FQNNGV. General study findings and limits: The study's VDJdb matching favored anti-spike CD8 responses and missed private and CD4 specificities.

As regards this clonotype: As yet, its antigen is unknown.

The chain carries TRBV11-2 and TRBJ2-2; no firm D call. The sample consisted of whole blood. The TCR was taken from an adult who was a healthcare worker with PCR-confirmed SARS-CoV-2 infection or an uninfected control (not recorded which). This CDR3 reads CASSISQSTGELFF. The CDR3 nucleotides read TGTGCCAGCAGCATTAGCCAATCGACCGGGGAGCTGTTTTTT.